The rows below give T cell receptor beta chains drawn from one sample of a study of T cell repertoires in aging, cancer and after chemotherapy. MiXCR was run by TCRdb on the multiplex PCR reads, yielding one entry per CDR3 protein. In the table there are several thousand distinct CDR3 sequences, 27% of which are singletons. The sequencing input was blood. These receptors all come from a human donor in good health. CDR3s include the opening cysteine and the closing phenylalanine or tryptophan. The order of the fields is D gene, V gene, CDR3 length, clone size, J gene, CDR3 DNA, CDR3 protein. The D gene is left open where the match is weak. Rows may omit the clone size; those that give it use once, few, many or a size class.

d_gene: TRBD2; v_gene: TRBV5-1; len: 19; abundance: -; j_gene: TRBJ2-3; CDR3nt: TGCGCCAGCAGCTTTGCGGGGAGACCGGGACTAGCGGCCACAGATACGCAGTATTTT; CDR3aa: CASSFAGRPGLAATDTQYF
d_gene: -; v_gene: TRBV6-6; len: 17; abundance: medium-sized; j_gene: TRBJ1-6; CDR3nt: TGTGCCAGCAGTTACTCTGGGCGGAGTACCTTCAATTCACCCCTCCACTTT; CDR3aa: CASSYSGRSTFNSPLHF
d_gene: -; v_gene: TRBV5-1; len: 14; abundance: -; j_gene: TRBJ2-7; CDR3nt: TGCGCCAGCAGCTTACAGGGACCAGAGGGCGAGCAGTACTTC; CDR3aa: CASSLQGPEGEQYF
d_gene: TRBD2; v_gene: TRBV7-9; len: 16; abundance: medium-sized; j_gene: TRBJ2-1; CDR3nt: TGTGCCAGCAGCTTAGGAACTAGCGGGCCCTACAATGAGCAGTTCTTC; CDR3aa: CASSLGTSGPYNEQFF
d_gene: -; v_gene: TRBV15; len: 17; abundance: few; j_gene: TRBJ1-5; CDR3nt: TGTGCCACCAGCAGAGGTATCAGAGGACTCATCTATCAGCCCCAGCATTTT; CDR3aa: CATSRGIRGLIYQPQHF
d_gene: TRBD2; v_gene: TRBV28; len: 18; abundance: -; j_gene: TRBJ2-7; CDR3nt: TGTGCCAGCAGCTCGAGGGGTGGTTATAGCGGGAGTACCTACGAGCAGTACTTC; CDR3aa: CASSSRGGYSGSTYEQYF
d_gene: -; v_gene: TRBV5-4; len: 15; abundance: medium-sized; j_gene: TRBJ2-2; CDR3nt: TGTGCCAGCAGCCCCGCCGGAATGGGCACCGGGGAGCTGTTTTTT; CDR3aa: CASSPAGMGTGELFF
d_gene: -; v_gene: TRBV7-3; len: 15; abundance: -; j_gene: TRBJ2-1; CDR3nt: TGTGCCAGCAGCTCCGGCCGGGGGTCCTACAATGAGCAGTTCTTC; CDR3aa: CASSSGRGSYNEQFF
d_gene: -; v_gene: TRBV27; len: 13; abundance: medium-sized; j_gene: TRBJ1-1; CDR3nt: TGTGCCAGCAGTTCCTTTGGACTGGTCGGGGCTTTCTTT; CDR3aa: CASSSFGLVGAFF
d_gene: -; v_gene: TRBV7-2; len: 16; abundance: medium-sized; j_gene: TRBJ2-3; CDR3nt: TGTGCCAGCAGCTTAGCGAAGCGGGGAGGGGGTGATACGCAGTATTTT; CDR3aa: CASSLAKRGGGDTQYF
d_gene: -; v_gene: TRBV28; len: 14; abundance: medium-sized; j_gene: TRBJ1-2; CDR3nt: TGTGCCAGCACTACAGACGGGCCTAACTATGGCTACACCTTC; CDR3aa: CASTTDGPNYGYTF
d_gene: TRBD1; v_gene: TRBV5-1; len: 15; abundance: few; j_gene: TRBJ2-3; CDR3nt: TGCGCCAGCAGGTCTTGGGACAGGACCCCGAGGGGGCAGTATTTT; CDR3aa: CASRSWDRTPRGQYF
d_gene: -; v_gene: TRBV28; len: 14; abundance: -; j_gene: TRBJ2-1; CDR3nt: TGTGCCAGCAGTCCACCTCAACTAGCTCGTGAGCAGTTCTTC; CDR3aa: CASSPPQLAREQFF
d_gene: -; v_gene: TRBV28; len: 15; abundance: few; j_gene: TRBJ1-5; CDR3nt: TGTGCCAGCAGCCCCCCCCAGGGTAAGAATCAGCCCCAGCATTTT; CDR3aa: CASSPPQGKNQPQHF
d_gene: -; v_gene: TRBV29-1; len: 12; abundance: medium-sized; j_gene: TRBJ2-5; CDR3nt: TGCAGCGTTGAAGTACCTGGGGAGACCCAGTACTTC; CDR3aa: CSVEVPGETQYF
d_gene: -; v_gene: TRBV20-1; len: 16; abundance: medium-sized; j_gene: TRBJ2-5; CDR3nt: TGCAGTGCTAGCCGTAGGGGTGGGGGGCCCAACATAACCCAGTACTTC; CDR3aa: CSASRRGGGPNITQYF
d_gene: TRBD2; v_gene: TRBV15; len: 15; abundance: few; j_gene: TRBJ2-3; CDR3nt: TGTGCCACCAGCAGGACTAGCGGGAGCACAGATACGCAGTATTTT; CDR3aa: CATSRTSGSTDTQYF
d_gene: TRBD2; v_gene: TRBV27; len: 16; abundance: medium-sized; j_gene: TRBJ2-2; CDR3nt: TGTGCCAGCAGTCTTAGCGGGAGGCGGAACACCGGGGAGCTGTTTTTT; CDR3aa: CASSLSGRRNTGELFF
d_gene: -; v_gene: TRBV27; len: 17; abundance: few; j_gene: TRBJ2-1; CDR3nt: TGTGCCAGCAGTTTCGTACTAGCGGCCAGGGGGAACAATGAGCAGTTCTTC; CDR3aa: CASSFVLAARGNNEQFF
d_gene: -; v_gene: TRBV15; len: 13; abundance: medium-sized; j_gene: TRBJ1-2; CDR3nt: TGTGCCACCCGGAGGGGGGCCGGCTATGGCTACACCTTC; CDR3aa: CATRRGAGYGYTF
d_gene: -; v_gene: TRBV21-1; len: 18; abundance: -; j_gene: TRBJ2-1; CDR3nt: TGTGCCAGCAGCAACGGGTGGCTAGCGGGAGCCCCCTACAATGAGCAGTTCTTC; CDR3aa: CASSNGWLAGAPYNEQFF
d_gene: -; v_gene: TRBV20-1; len: 14; abundance: few; j_gene: TRBJ2-3; CDR3nt: TGCAGTGCTAGGGGTCGGGAGTGGGAAGATACGCAGTATTTT; CDR3aa: CSARGREWEDTQYF
d_gene: -; v_gene: TRBV4-1; len: 17; abundance: -; j_gene: TRBJ1-4; CDR3nt: TGCGCCAGCAGCCAAGGTGAAAGGTTTGCAACTAATGAAAAACTGTTTTTT; CDR3aa: CASSQGERFATNEKLFF
d_gene: -; v_gene: TRBV20-1; len: 17; abundance: medium-sized; j_gene: TRBJ2-7; CDR3nt: TGCAGTTCTCACATTCGACTAACTCGCGAGTCTTCCTACGAGCAGTACTTC; CDR3aa: CSSHIRLTRESSYEQYF
d_gene: -; v_gene: TRBV6-4; len: 13; abundance: -; j_gene: TRBJ2-5; CDR3nt: TGTGCCAGCAGTGACTCGATAGGAGAGACCCAGTACTTC; CDR3aa: CASSDSIGETQYF
d_gene: -; v_gene: TRBV27; len: 14; abundance: few; j_gene: TRBJ2-3; CDR3nt: TGTGCCAGCACACCCCCCAGGGAGATCCATACGCAGTATTTT; CDR3aa: CASTPPREIHTQYF
d_gene: -; v_gene: TRBV28; len: 12; abundance: few; j_gene: TRBJ2-7; CDR3nt: TGTGCCAGCAGTTTTTCAGACTACGAGCAGTACTTC; CDR3aa: CASSFSDYEQYF
d_gene: TRBD1; v_gene: TRBV6-1; len: 13; abundance: few; j_gene: TRBJ2-7; CDR3nt: TGTGCCAGCAGGCCGGGACAGTCCTACGAGCAGTACTTC; CDR3aa: CASRPGQSYEQYF
d_gene: -; v_gene: TRBV7-3; len: 15; abundance: medium-sized; j_gene: TRBJ2-1; CDR3nt: TGTGCCAGCAGCCCATGGGGGAGCAGGGGTCATGAGCAGTTCTTC; CDR3aa: CASSPWGSRGHEQFF
d_gene: -; v_gene: TRBV11-2; len: 14; abundance: few; j_gene: TRBJ2-7; CDR3nt: TGTGCCAGCAGCTTATCAGACAGTTCCTACGAGCAGTACTTC; CDR3aa: CASSLSDSSYEQYF
d_gene: -; v_gene: TRBV7-2; len: 24; abundance: -; j_gene: TRBJ2-2; CDR3nt: -; CDR3aa: CASSPASVRANVLTFGADTGELFF
d_gene: -; v_gene: TRBV28; len: 12; abundance: medium-sized; j_gene: TRBJ1-1; CDR3nt: TGTGCCAGCCGACAGGTTCCCACTGAAGCTTTCTTT; CDR3aa: CASRQVPTEAFF
d_gene: TRBD2; v_gene: TRBV6-5; len: 18; abundance: few; j_gene: TRBJ2-4; CDR3nt: TGTGCCAGCAGTTACTCGAGTGCGGGAGGGATAGCCAAAAACATTCAGTACTTC; CDR3aa: CASSYSSAGGIAKNIQYF